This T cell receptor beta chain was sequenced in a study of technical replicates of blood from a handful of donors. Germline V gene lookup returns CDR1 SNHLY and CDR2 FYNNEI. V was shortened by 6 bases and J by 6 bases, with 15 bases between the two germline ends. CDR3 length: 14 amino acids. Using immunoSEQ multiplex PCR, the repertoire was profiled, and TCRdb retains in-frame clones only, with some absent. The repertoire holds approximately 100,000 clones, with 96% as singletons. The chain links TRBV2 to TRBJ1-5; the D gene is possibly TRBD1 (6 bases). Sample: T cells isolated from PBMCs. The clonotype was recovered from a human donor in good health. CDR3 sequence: CASRQQGIGQPQHF. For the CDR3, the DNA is TGTGCCAGCAGACAACAGGGTATAGGTCAGCCCCAGCATTTT.